Shown below are 12 T cell receptor beta chains from a single sample sequenced in a study of blood T cell repertoires in COVID-19 (dated by TCRdb to the early 2020s). Libraries were prepared through the immunoSEQ multiplex PCR assay. TCRdb provides this immuneACCESS table in a form limited to in-frame rearrangements. Some clones are lacking; in checked studies, under half of them reflect an unresolved V gene, and why the rest are absent is not known. The sample table shows some 150,000 clones, and over 75% are seen once. The ten biggest clones cover roughly 15% of the sample. Sample: peripheral blood. These receptors originate from a woman in her 40s with acute or convalescent COVID-19.

This chain links TRBV30 with TRBJ1-2; 12 bases are shared with TRBD1. Germline CDR1 is GTSNPN and CDR2 is SVGIG (reference sequence). The CDR3 runs 13 residues. The V and J ends lost 3 bases and 7 bases, in that order; junction bases with no gene match: 3. CDR3 region: CAWRGQGAGGYTF. The DNA of the CDR3 is TGTGCCTGGAGGGGACAGGGGGCCGGTGGCTACACCTTC.

The chain has TRBV12-3 or TRBV12-4 and TRBJ2-7, with a weak D call TRBD1 (5 bases). CDR3 length: 13 amino acids. The ends were cut back, 5 bases at V and 1 base at J, with 9 bases in the middle. In nucleotides, the CDR3 is TGTGCCAGCAGTGCCTACAGGTCCTACGAGCAGTACTTC. This sequence encodes CASSAYRSYEQYF.

This clone has a single count. The J gene is TRBJ2-1, the V gene TRBV28, with a possible D match to TRBD1 (6 bases). Trimming left V 1 base short and J 7 bases short, with 11 bases between. The CDR3 is 14 residues long. Germline loops: CDR1 MDHEN, CDR2 SYDVKM. Here the CDR3 DNA reads TGTGCCAGCAGTTTATTGGGACAACTGAATGAGCAGTTCTTC. Translation: CASSLLGQLNEQFF.

The chain combines TRBV5-4 with TRBJ1-6; D unresolved. This CDR3 has 14 amino acids. Trimming left V 0 bases short and J 5 bases short, with 6 bases between. Germline V lookup: CDR1 SGHNT, CDR2 YYREEE (reference sequence). The CDR3 nucleotides are TGTGCCAGCAGCTTGGAACTGCATAATTCACCCCTCCACTTT. This gives the protein CASSLELHNSPLHF.

The chain carries TRBV24-1 and TRBJ2-2; 11 bases are a match to TRBD1. Germline values: CDR1 KGHDR, CDR2 SFDVKD. This CDR3 has 17 residues. The J segment lost 4 bases and the V segment lost 9 bases, leaving 12 bases of the junction unmatched. CDR3 nucleotides: TGTGCCACCTCGCCCGGGACAGGGGGGCCTATCACCGGGGAGCTGTTTTTT. This encodes CATSPGTGGPITGELFF.

The CDR3 coding sequence is TGTGCCAGCAGCTTAGGGGGAGCGAGGGCTGAAGCTTTCTTT. Protein sequence: CASSLGGARAEAFF. The gene calls are TRBV11-3 and TRBJ1-1; D unclear. Per germline, CDR1 SGHNT and CDR2 YENEEA. V was pared by 1 base and J by 6 bases, with 12 bases between. This CDR3 region has 14 residues.

This sequence joins TRBV29-1 and TRBJ2-2; D may be TRBD2 (6 bases). This CDR3 is built from 16 residues. V shed 0 bases and J shed 2 bases, with 13 bases lying between them. CDR1 and CDR2 (germline): SQVTM, ANQGSEA. For the CDR3, the DNA is TGCAGCGTTGAAGATCGGAGGGGAAGAAACACCGGGGAGCTGTTTTTT. Protein product: CSVEDRRGRNTGELFF.

The chain is built from TRBV7-3 and TRBJ2-1, with 9 bases lining up with TRBD1. CDR1 is SGHTA and CDR2 is FQGTGA in the germline V gene. Unmatched junction bases numbered 7, after V lost 3 bases and J lost 7 bases. This CDR3 has 15 residues. The CDR3 DNA follows: TGTGCCAGCAGCTTGGGTGGGACAGGGAAGAATGAGCAGTTCTTC. It yields the protein CASSLGGTGKNEQFF.

This clone was seen once. The J gene is TRBJ2-1, the V gene TRBV2, with D possibly TRBD1 on 5 matching bases. The germline gives CDR1 SNHLY, CDR2 FYNNEI. CDR3 length: 14 residues. V was cut by 4 bases and J by 1 base, with 8 bases left in between. The CDR3, as DNA: TGTGCCAGCAGTGTAGGGGCATCCTACAATGAGCAGTTCTTC. Translation: CASSVGASYNEQFF.

The chain uses TRBV7-9 and TRBJ2-7, with D possibly matching TRBD1 (5 bases). CDR1 and CDR2 (germline): SEHNR, FQNEAQ (reference sequence). The CDR3 is made up of 15 amino acids. Trimming pared 5 bases from V and 5 bases from J, leaving 19 bases between. The CDR3 region is CASSHEAGILHEQYF. As DNA, the CDR3 is TGTGCCAGCAGCCACGAGGCAGGGATCCTGCACGAGCAGTACTTC. Filled out from reference TRBV7-9 and TRBJ2-7, the complete variable domain reads DTGVSQNPRHKITKRGQNVTFRCDPISEHNRLYWYRQTLGQGPEFLTYFQNEAQLEKSRLLSDRFSAERPKGSFSTLEIQRTEQGDSAMYLCASSHEAGILHEQYFGPGTRLTVT.

J is TRBJ2-1 and V is TRBV29-1; no reliable D call. V lost 3 bases to trimming and J lost 9 bases, with 15 bases between them. Germline-derived CDR1 and CDR2 are SQVTM and ANQGSEA. The CDR3 is 13 amino acids. The CDR3 loop is CSVDHSGAGEQFF. As DNA, the CDR3 is TGCAGCGTTGATCATTCCGGAGCTGGTGAGCAGTTCTTC.

This clone was detected once. The chain employs TRBV6-5 and TRBJ2-7; no clear D. Trimming pared 7 bases from V and 7 bases from J, leaving 17 bases between. Germline V CDR1 and CDR2: MNHEY, SVGAGI. The CDR3 has 13 residues. In DNA form, the CDR3 reads TGTGCCAGCACCGGAACGACTTCTGGAGAGCAGTACTTC. Amino acids: CASTGTTSGEQYF.